These 31 T cell receptor beta chains were all obtained from the same sample, sequenced in a study of neoadjuvant anti-PD-1 for oral cavity cancer. Sequenced by immunoSEQ multiplex PCR; TCRdb stores in-frame clones only, minus some. Among some 15,000 clones listed, 55% to 85% were seen once. This specimen was PBMCs, taken before nivolumab (anti-PD-1) treatment. The receptors were sampled from a person between 35 and 79 years old with oral cavity squamous cell carcinoma.

The rearrangement joins TRBV29-1 to TRBJ1-1, with TRBD1 matching over 8 bases. Germline V lookup: CDR1 SQVTM, CDR2 ANQGSEA. V shed 6 bases, J shed 0 bases, and the junction held 0 bases outside the gene matches. This CDR3 comprises 12 residues. Written as DNA, the CDR3 is TGCAGCGTGGACAGGGTGAACACTGAAGCTTTCTTT. It translates to CSVDRVNTEAFF. The variable domain in full, completed from reference TRBV29-1 and TRBJ1-1, reads SAVISQKPSRDICQRGTSLTIQCQVDSQVTMMFWYRQQPGQSLTLIATANQGSEATYESGFVIDKFPISRPNLTFSTLTVSNMSPEDSSIYLCSVDRVNTEAFFGQGTRLTVV.

This rearrangement joins TRBV27 to TRBJ2-2, with 7 positions matching TRBD1. Germline lookup yields CDR1 MNHEY and CDR2 SMNVEV (reference sequence). The CDR3 is made up of 15 amino acids. Trimming took 8 bases from V and 3 from J; bases not matched to a gene: 9. CDR3 DNA sequence: TGTGCCAGCCGACGGAGCAGGGGGTACACCGGGGAGCTGTTTTTT. Its protein is CASRRSRGYTGELFF.

There are a few counts of this clone. The chain is built from TRBV5-1 and TRBJ1-2; no reliable D call. CDR1 and CDR2 (germline): SGHRS, YFSETQ. Between the trimmed V and J ends, which lost 2 bases and 0 bases, there was a span of 11 bases. The length of the CDR3 is 15 residues. CDR3 residues: CASSFLGLPNYGYTF. The DNA for the CDR3 is TGCGCCAGCAGCTTCCTTGGGCTCCCTAACTATGGCTACACCTTC.

This clone was seen a handful of times. The V gene is TRBV29-1, the J gene TRBJ2-1, with a tentative D call TRBD1 (5 bases). The CDR3 runs 15 residues. V was cut by 0 bases and J by 4 bases, with 13 bases left in between. Germline V CDR1 and CDR2: SQVTM, ANQGSEA. Written as DNA, the CDR3 is TGCAGCGTTGAAGAGGATCAGGGTGGGTACAATGAGCAGTTCTTC. It translates to CSVEEDQGGYNEQFF.

This clone was seen a few times. This chain joins TRBV7-9 and TRBJ1-1, with D maybe TRBD1 (5 bases). V was clipped by 3 bases and J by 1 base, with 12 bases between them. The germline V gene has CDR1 SEHNR and CDR2 FQNEAQ (reference sequence). This CDR3 is built from 15 residues. This CDR3 is CASSFWDRPNTEAFF. The CDR3 DNA follows: TGTGCCAGCAGCTTCTGGGACCGCCCGAACACTGAAGCTTTCTTT.

The count of this clone is one. CDR3 protein: CASSPIGPRETQYF. The CDR3 nucleotides are TGTGCCAGCAGTCCTATCGGGCCCAGAGAGACCCAGTACTTC. The gene calls are TRBV6-1 and TRBJ2-5; D is unclear. This CDR3 is built from 14 residues. In germline, CDR1 is MNHNS, CDR2 SASEGT. V lost 5 bases and J 4 bases, leaving 14 bases between the germline ends.

The chain links TRBV6-1 to TRBJ2-1; TRBD2 agrees at 16 bases. The V gene's germline CDR1 is MNHNS and CDR2 SASEGT. The V segment lost 4 bases and the J segment 11 bases; nucleotides outside the gene matches: 5. The CDR3 has 15 residues. The CDR3 loop reads CASSVSGLAGGQQFF. CDR3 nucleotides: TGTGCCAGCAGTGTCTCGGGACTAGCGGGAGGGCAGCAGTTCTTC.

J is TRBJ2-5 and V is TRBV15; 10 bases agree with TRBD2. Germline V lookup: CDR1 LNHNV, CDR2 YYDKDF (reference sequence). The J segment lost 0 bases and the V segment lost 8 bases, leaving 3 bases of the junction unmatched. This CDR3 has 14 amino acids. CDR3 nucleotide sequence: TGTGCCACCGGAGCGGGAGGGTACCAAGAGACCCAGTACTTC. This translates into CATGAGGYQETQYF.

As to this clone: At one of its ends the junction is not consistent with the germline gene, which may arise from a read error. The chain joins TRBV6-1 to TRBJ2-2, with 10 bases fitting TRBD2. The CDR3 length is 17 residues. In germline, CDR1 is MNHNS, CDR2 SASEGT. In nucleotides, the CDR3 is TGTGCCAGCAGGGAAGACAGGGGACGGACTAGCGGATGGGAGCTGTTTTTT. This gives the protein CASREDRGRTSGWELFF.

This rearrangement joins TRBV19 to TRBJ2-1; D assignment may be TRBD1 or TRBD2 (6 bases each). From germline, CDR1 is LNHDA and CDR2 SQIVND (reference sequence). The CDR3 totals 14 residues. V dropped 3 bases and J dropped 5 bases, with 11 bases sitting between them. CDR3 protein: CASSIRGRNNEQFF. The CDR3 coding sequence is TGTGCCAGTAGTATCCGGGGGCGTAACAATGAGCAGTTCTTC.

The J gene is TRBJ1-1, the V gene TRBV6-5; D is unclear. CDR1 MNHEY and CDR2 SVGAGI come from the germline V gene. The CDR3 loop spans 14 amino acids. V was shortened by 5 bases and J by 1 base, with 11 bases between the two germline ends. CDR3 nucleotides: TGTGCCAGCAGTCAAACCACCGGGAACACTGAAGCTTTCTTT. Translation: CASSQTTGNTEAFF.

As regards this clone: Relative to the germline gene, one junction end is altered; a read error may explain this. The V and J genes are TRBV7-2 and TRBJ1-4; 10 bases fit TRBD1. This CDR3 has 12 residues. Per the germline V gene, CDR1 is SGHTA and CDR2 is FQGNSA. The CDR3 DNA reads as TGTGCCAGCAGCTTAGGACAGGGGGCCCCTTCCTGG. It specifies CASSLGQGAPSW.

V gene TRBV5-1 combines with J gene TRBJ1-4; TRBD1 agrees at 7 bases. V shed 4 bases and J 5 bases; nucleotides not matched to a gene: 2. The CDR3 runs to 13 residues. Per the germline V gene, CDR1 is SGHRS and CDR2 is YFSETQ. The CDR3 reads CASSLGQNEKLFF. CDR3 sequence (DNA): TGCGCCAGCAGCCTGGGACAGAATGAAAAACTGTTTTTT.

This chain links TRBV30 with TRBJ1-1; a weak D match, TRBD1 (6 bases). CDR1 is GTSNPN, CDR2 SVGIG, per germline (reference sequence). V lost 0 bases and J lost 4, with 24 bases in between. This CDR3 has 18 amino acids. The chain's CDR3 is CAWSVPPPRGGRFTEAFF. The CDR3, as DNA: TGTGCCTGGAGTGTACCCCCCCCGAGGGGGGGGCGTTTCACTGAAGCTTTCTTT.

The genes are TRBV7-3 and TRBJ2-1; D tentatively fits TRBD1 or TRBD2 (5 bases each). V was shortened by 1 base and J by 7 bases, with 17 bases between the two germline ends. Per the germline V gene, CDR1 is SGHTA and CDR2 is FQGTGA. The CDR3 runs to 16 residues. CDR3 coding DNA: TGTGCCAGCAGCTTAAGCGCGGCGGGTCCAGGGAATGAGCAGTTCTTC. Translated, it gives CASSLSAAGPGNEQFF.

This clone turned up a few times. CDR3 residues: CASSPPGQGTEAFF. CDR3 DNA: TGCGCCAGCAGCCCCCCGGGACAGGGGACTGAAGCTTTCTTT. The chain couples TRBV5-1 to TRBJ1-1; TRBD1 matches 10 bases. Germline CDR1 and CDR2: SGHRS and YFSETQ. The CDR3 covers 14 residues. The junction had 5 bases not matched to a gene; V was cut back by 4 bases and J by 5 bases.

A few counts support this clone. The chain couples TRBV18 to TRBJ2-1, with D unresolved. The CDR3 sequence is 16 residues long. Germline loops: CDR1 KGHSH, CDR2 LQKENI. V lost 2 bases and J 5 bases, leaving 16 bases between the germline ends. CDR3: CASSPEIRSSHNEQFF. Written as DNA, the CDR3 is TGTGCCAGCTCACCAGAAATACGGTCAAGTCACAATGAGCAGTTCTTC.

This chain joins TRBV19 and TRBJ1-5; D is possibly TRBD1 (5 bases). The V gene lost 5 bases and the J gene lost 7 bases, with 21 bases spanning the gap. Germline V CDR1 and CDR2: LNHDA, SQIVND (reference sequence). The CDR3 is 16 amino acids. CDR3 residues: CASSPSQGRGYQPQHF. CDR3 coding DNA: TGTGCCAGTAGTCCCAGTCAAGGACGGGGGTACCAGCCCCAGCATTTT.

This clone appeared a single time. The rearrangement uses TRBV7-6 and TRBJ2-7, with D perhaps assigned TRBD1 or TRBD2 (5 bases each). The CDR3 sequence is 15 residues long. Looked up from germline, CDR1 is SGHVS and CDR2 is FNYEAQ. The V end lost 4 bases, the J end lost 5 bases, and 18 bases lay between the germline ends. CDR3 DNA sequence: TGTGCCAGCAGCTCCTACACGGGACGCCCCAACGAGCAGTACTTC. It translates to CASSSYTGRPNEQYF.

This chain uses TRBV6-4 with TRBJ2-1; 9 bases match TRBD1. The germline V gene encodes CDR1 MRHNA and CDR2 SNTAGT. This CDR3 has 12 residues. Trimming removed 8 bases from V and 9 bases from J; junction bases left unmatched: 5. CDR3 in DNA: TGTGCCAGCGGGACAGGGTTTGGTGAGCAGTTCTTC. Protein product: CASGTGFGEQFF.

This clone has only a few counts. V gene TRBV18 combines with J gene TRBJ2-5; TRBD1 agrees at 7 bases. The germline V gene has CDR1 KGHSH and CDR2 LQKENI. The V and J ends lost 2 bases and 2 bases, in that order; junction bases with no gene match: 8. The CDR3 is 16 residues long. Here the CDR3 DNA reads TGTGCCAGCTCACCAGTACCGGGACAGACGCAAGAGACCCAGTACTTC. It codes for CASSPVPGQTQETQYF. The entire variable domain, with the rest obtained from reference TRBV18 and TRBJ2-5, is as follows: NAGVMQNPRHLVRRRGQEARLRCSPMKGHSHVYWYRQLPEEGLKFMVYLQKENIIDESGMPKERFSAEFPKEGPSILRIQQVVRGDSAAYFCASSPVPGQTQETQYFGPGTRLLVL.

The J gene is TRBJ2-1, the V gene TRBV27; D gene uncertain. With 5 bases removed from V and 8 bases from J, the gap between germline ends came to 10 bases. The CDR3 consists of 12 residues. Germline V gene data show CDR1 as MNHEY and CDR2 as SMNVEV (reference sequence). The CDR3 nucleotides read TGTGCCAGCAGTACACCGCTGGATGAGCAGTTCTTC. Encoded protein: CASSTPLDEQFF.

This chain links TRBV2 with TRBJ2-2; maybe TRBD2 (6 bases). Germline V lookup: CDR1 SNHLY, CDR2 FYNNEI. Trimming stripped 6 bases from V and 5 bases from J, with 10 bases between. This CDR3 region has 13 residues. CDR3 loop: CASRVGRTGELFF. The CDR3 region has the DNA TGTGCCAGCAGAGTCGGGAGAACCGGGGAGCTGTTTTTT.

CDR3 loop: CASSVGTGISSPLHF. The CDR3 DNA reads TGTGCCAGCAGTGTTGGGACAGGGATCAGTTCACCCCTCCACTTT. The rearrangement uses TRBV6-1 and TRBJ1-6; 9 bases align to TRBD1. The CDR3 contains 15 residues. Trimming took 4 bases from V and 9 from J; bases not matched to a gene: 7. The germline gives CDR1 MNHNS, CDR2 SASEGT.

This chain connects TRBV7-9 to TRBJ2-7; the match to TRBD2 covers 12 bases. This CDR3 is built from 17 residues. Germline V gene data show CDR1 as SEHNR and CDR2 as FQNEAQ (reference sequence). Germline trimming cut 4 bases from V and 5 bases from J; bases unmatched to any gene: 12. DNA for the CDR3: TGTGCCAGCAGCTCGTACCGAGGGACTAGCGGGTTCAACGAGCAGTACTTC. It encodes CASSSYRGTSGFNEQYF.

This clone has just a few counts. The chain has TRBV27 and TRBJ1-5; possible D gene TRBD1, 5 bases. V lost 2 bases and J lost 1, with 9 bases in between. From germline, CDR1 is MNHEY and CDR2 SMNVEV (reference sequence). This CDR3 comprises 15 residues. CDR3 in DNA: TGTGCCAGCAGTTTAGAGGGGCGCAGCAATCAGCCCCAGCATTTT. Translation gives CASSLEGRSNQPQHF.

The chain employs TRBV6-1 and TRBJ1-2; D gene ambiguous. The ends were cut back, 1 base at V and 0 bases at J, with 6 bases in the middle. The CDR3 loop spans 14 amino acids. From germline, CDR1 is MNHNS and CDR2 SASEGT. CDR3 sequence: CASSEDGANYGYTF. In DNA, the CDR3 is TGTGCCAGCAGTGAAGATGGGGCTAACTATGGCTACACCTTC.

This chain joins TRBV29-1 and TRBJ1-1, with 8 positions matching TRBD1. The CDR3 is 13 amino acids. Trimming at V came to 3 bases and at J to 10 bases, leaving 10 bases not matched to a gene. The germline gives CDR1 SQVTM, CDR2 ANQGSEA. The CDR3 DNA reads TGCAGCGTTGAGTATGGGACAGGTTATGGAGCTTTCTTT. It codes for CSVEYGTGYGAFF.

The gene calls are TRBV29-1 and TRBJ1-2, with unresolved D. The CDR3 sequence is 11 residues long. Germline V gene lookup returns CDR1 SQVTM and CDR2 ANQGSEA. The ends were cut back, 2 bases at V and 6 bases at J, with 7 bases in the middle. This chain's CDR3 is CSVEQNHGYTF. DNA for the CDR3: TGCAGCGTTGAACAGAACCATGGCTACACCTTC.

The chain recombines TRBV19 with TRBJ2-7, with D possibly being TRBD1 (5 bases). The CDR3 totals 15 residues. Germline CDR1 reads LNHDA; CDR2 reads SQIVND (reference sequence). With 4 bases removed from V and 7 bases from J, the gap between germline ends came to 20 bases. The CDR3 loop reads CASSRWEGAVEEQYF. The CDR3 bases are TGTGCCAGTAGTAGATGGGAAGGGGCCGTGGAGGAGCAGTACTTC.

The chain employs TRBV7-8 and TRBJ2-3; D remains ambiguous. CDR1 and CDR2 from the germline V gene are SGHVS and FQNEAQ. Trimming took off 4 bases at V and 5 bases at J, with 10 bases between the two ends. The CDR3 is 13 amino acids. CDR3 sequence (DNA): TGTGCCAGCAGCTCCGTAGTGATAGATACGCAGTATTTT. It translates to CASSSVVIDTQYF.